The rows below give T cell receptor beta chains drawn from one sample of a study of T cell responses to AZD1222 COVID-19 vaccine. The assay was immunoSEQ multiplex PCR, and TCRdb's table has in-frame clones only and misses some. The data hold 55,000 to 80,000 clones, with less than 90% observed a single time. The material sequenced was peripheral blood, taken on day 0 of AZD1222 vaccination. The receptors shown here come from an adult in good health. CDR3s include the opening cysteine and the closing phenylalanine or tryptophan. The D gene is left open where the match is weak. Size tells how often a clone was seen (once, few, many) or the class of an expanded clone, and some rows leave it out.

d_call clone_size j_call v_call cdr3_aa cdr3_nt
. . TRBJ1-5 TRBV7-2 CASRGQSNQPQHF TGTGCCAGCAGAGGACAGAGCAATCAGCCCCAGCATTTT
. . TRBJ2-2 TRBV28 CASKAHSAGELFF TGTGCCAGCAAAGCCCATTCTGCCGGGGAGCTGTTTTTT
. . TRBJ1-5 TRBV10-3 CAISESVSNQPQHF TGTGCCATCAGTGAATCTGTGAGCAATCAGCCCCAGCATTTT
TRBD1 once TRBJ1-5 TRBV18 CASSPGTGNQPQHF TGTGCCAGCTCACCAGGGACAGGCAATCAGCCCCAGCATTTT
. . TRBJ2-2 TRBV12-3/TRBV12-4 CASSSDYTGELFF TGTGCCAGCAGTTCGGACTACACCGGGGAGCTGTTTTTT
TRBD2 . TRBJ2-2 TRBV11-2 CASSSGAYTGELFF TGTGCCAGCAGTAGCGGGGCCTACACCGGGGAGCTGTTTTTT
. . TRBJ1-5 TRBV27 CASSPRLRVNQPQHF TGTGCCAGCAGCCCAAGGCTGAGGGTCAATCAGCCCCAGCATTTT
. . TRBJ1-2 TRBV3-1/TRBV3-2 CASSQRVNYGYTF TGTGCCAGCAGCCAAAGGGTTAACTATGGCTACACCTTC
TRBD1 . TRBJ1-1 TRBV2 CASSAQGTEAFF TGTGCCAGCAGTGCACAGGGGACTGAAGCTTTCTTT
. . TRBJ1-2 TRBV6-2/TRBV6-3 CASSYTSDSYGYTF TGTGCCAGCAGTTACACTTCGGACAGCTATGGCTACACCTTC
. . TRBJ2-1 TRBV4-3 CASSQGESYNEQFF TGCGCCAGCAGCCAAGGGGAGTCCTACAATGAGCAGTTCTTC